This entry describes one T cell receptor beta chain. TCRdb passed the PCR reads through MiXCR, listing each CDR3 protein once. The sample lists fewer than 90,000 distinct CDR3 sequences; 45% to 50% were seen once. The data were taken from a study of CDR3 diversity in severe acne. CDR1 is LNHNV and CDR2 is YYDKDF in the germline V gene (reference sequence). The CDR3 covers 13 residues. V lost 5 bases and J 2 bases, leaving 9 bases between the germline ends. The sample taken for sequencing was blood. The chain is built from TRBV15 and TRBJ1-2, with a possible D match to TRBD1 (5 bases). The origin of this receptor is a male donor with severe acne vulgaris. The CDR3 bases are TGTGCCACCAGCCCAGGGAGGAACTATGGCTACACCTTC. Residues: CATSPGRNYGYTF.